What follows are 4 T cell receptor beta chains derived from one specimen sequenced in a study of T cells in women clearing cervical HPV infection. Clones were sequenced by immunoSEQ multiplex PCR, and TCRdb holds only the in-frame ones, with some missing. The table lists fewer than 35,000 clones. The sample taken for sequencing was blood buffy coat. These TCRs come from a woman between 18 and 70 years old with a cervical HPV16 infection that either progressed to CIN3+ or cleared (not recorded which).

Comments on this clone: The read terminates 3 residues ahead of where the CDR3 ends, so the germline J gene completes it. The chain links TRBV20-1 to TRBJ1-4, with D perhaps matching TRBD1 (5 bases). There are 13 residues in the CDR3. With 3 bases removed from V and 4 bases from J, the gap between germline ends came to 9 bases. Looked up from germline, CDR1 is DFQATT and CDR2 is SNEGSKA (reference sequence). This CDR3 is CSARGHDNEKLFF. The CDR3 DNA, read in part, is TGCAGTGCTAGGGGGCACGATAATGAAAAA.

Remarks on this clone: The read terminates 3 residues before the CDR3 end, so the remaining end is supplied by the germline J gene. This chain joins TRBV30 and TRBJ2-1; 11 nucleotides agree with TRBD1. Germline V gene sequence: CDR1 GTSNPN, CDR2 SVGIG (reference sequence). This CDR3 has 14 residues. J was trimmed by 8 bases and V by 5 bases; bases with no gene match: 8. CDR3 region: CAWARDRGLYEQFF. The part of the CDR3 DNA that was read is TGTGCCTGGGCCCGGGACAGGGGGTTATATGAG.

Turning to this clone: The read finishes 3 residues shy of the CDR3 end, and the germline J gene is used to complete it. This chain uses TRBV2 with TRBJ2-1; TRBD2 agrees at 8 bases. Per the germline V gene, CDR1 is SNHLY and CDR2 is FYNNEI. This CDR3 has 14 residues. With V trimmed by 4 bases and J by 8 bases, 7 bases remained unmatched. This CDR3 reads CASSVRGVDDEQFF. Incomplete CDR3 DNA: TGTGCCAGCAGTGTGCGGGGGGTGGACGATGAG.

As concerns this clone: Read data end 3 residues before the CDR3 end; the end is taken from the germline J gene. This rearrangement joins TRBV19 to TRBJ2-1; 8 bases line up with TRBD1. V lost 7 bases, J lost 0 bases, and 8 bases stayed unmatched. The CDR3 consists of 16 residues. Per the germline V gene, CDR1 is LNHDA and CDR2 is SQIVND (reference sequence). The CDR3 bases that were read are TGTGCCAGTACCCGCGGACAGGGAAACTCCTACAATGAG. It codes for CASTRGQGNSYNE. The whole CDR3 protein is CASTRGQGNSYNEQFF.